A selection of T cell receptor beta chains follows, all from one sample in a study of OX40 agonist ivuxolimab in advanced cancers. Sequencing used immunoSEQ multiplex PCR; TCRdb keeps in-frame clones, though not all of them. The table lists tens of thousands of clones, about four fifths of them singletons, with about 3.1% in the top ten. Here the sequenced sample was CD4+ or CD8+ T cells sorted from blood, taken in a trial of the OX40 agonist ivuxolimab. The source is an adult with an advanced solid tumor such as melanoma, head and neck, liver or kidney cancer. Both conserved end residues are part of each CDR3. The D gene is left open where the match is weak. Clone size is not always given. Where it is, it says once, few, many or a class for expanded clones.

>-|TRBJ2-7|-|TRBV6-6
TGTGCCAGCAGGACCGGGGGATCACCCAGCTACGAGCAGTACTTC
CASRTGGSPSYEQYF
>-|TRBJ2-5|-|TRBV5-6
TGTGCCAGCAGCTGGCGGAGGGAAGAGACCCAGTACTTC
CASSWRREETQYF
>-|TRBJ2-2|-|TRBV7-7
TGTGCCAGCAGCTTGTTGCTAGAAGCCGGGGAGCTGTTTTTT
CASSLLLEAGELFF
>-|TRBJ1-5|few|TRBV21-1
TGTGCCAGCAGCCCTCCCAACCTCAATCAGCCCCAGCATTTT
CASSPPNLNQPQHF
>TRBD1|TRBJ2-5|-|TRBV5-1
TGCGCCAGCAGCTTGGCGGCAGGGGGCTATGAGACCCAGTACTTC
CASSLAAGGYETQYF
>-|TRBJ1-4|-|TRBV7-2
TGTGCCAGCAGCCTGTCCCGGCCCGGCGGGGAAAAACTGTTTTTT
CASSLSRPGGEKLFF
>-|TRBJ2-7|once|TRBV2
TGTGCCAGCAGCCGGCCCCCTTCTATCTACGAGCAGTACTTC
CASSRPPSIYEQYF
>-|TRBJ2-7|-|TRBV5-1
TGTGCCAGCAGCCCGGGACGCGGAGCCTACGAGCAGTACTTC
CASSPGRGAYEQYF
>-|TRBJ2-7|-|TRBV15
TGTGCCACCAGCAGAGATTTGACGGGGGAAGGCGAGCAGTACTTC
CATSRDLTGEGEQYF
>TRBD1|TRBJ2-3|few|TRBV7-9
TGTGCCAGCATCATACCGGGACAGAGCCCGGATACGCAGTATTTT
CASIIPGQSPDTQYF
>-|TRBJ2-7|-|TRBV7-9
TGTGCCAGCAGCTGGGACAATCGGGGGCAGTACTTC
CASSWDNRGQYF
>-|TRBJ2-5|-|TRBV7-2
TGTGCCAGCAGCTTAGCCCCACCGGCGCCCGCCTTAAATTACCAAGAGACCCAGTACTTC
CASSLAPPAPALNYQETQYF
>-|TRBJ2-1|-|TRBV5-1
TGCGCCAGCAGCTTGGAAGGGGGCTCCTACAATGAGCAGTTCTTC
CASSLEGGSYNEQFF
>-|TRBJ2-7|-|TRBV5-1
TGCGCCAGCAGCTTGGACGGAGCCTCTAGCGAGCAGTACTTC
CASSLDGASSEQYF
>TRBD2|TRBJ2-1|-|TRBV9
TGTGCCAGCAGCGTAGGTCCAGCGGGGTACAATGAGCAGTTCTTC
CASSVGPAGYNEQFF
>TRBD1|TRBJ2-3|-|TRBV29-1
TGCAGCGTTAGACAGGGGAGCACAGATACGCAGTATTTT
CSVRQGSTDTQYF